This TCR beta chain originates from a study of cytomegalovirus exposure and HLA in healthy donors. The germline V gene has CDR1 SGHTA and CDR2 FQGTGA. This CDR3 contains 13 residues. The germline V and J ends were trimmed by 5 bases and 5 bases, with 12 bases remaining between them. Donors were nominally healthy when sampled, though unrecorded immune exposures were likely. Primers for the PCR totalled 60 Vbeta and 13 Jbeta. The table came from immunoSEQ multiplex PCR; TCRdb's copy has only in-frame clones and leaves some out. The table lists approximately 160,000 clones, 80% of them singletons, with roughly 9.7% in the top ten.

The chain joins TRBV7-3 to TRBJ1-1; tentatively, D is TRBD1 (6 bases). Sequenced input: PBMCs. This clonotype was sampled from a man younger than 35 in good health and CMV-seropositive. DNA for the CDR3: TGTGCCAGCAGCCCCGACAGGTGGACTGAAGCTTTCTTT. It is translated as CASSPDRWTEAFF. The full variable domain, rest sourced from reference TRBV7-3 and TRBJ1-1, is GAGVSQTPSNKVTEKGKYVELRCDPISGHTALYWYRQSLGQGPEFLIYFQGTGAADDSGLPNDRFFAVRPEGSVSTLKIQRTERGDSAVYLCASSPDRWTEAFFGQGTRLTVV.